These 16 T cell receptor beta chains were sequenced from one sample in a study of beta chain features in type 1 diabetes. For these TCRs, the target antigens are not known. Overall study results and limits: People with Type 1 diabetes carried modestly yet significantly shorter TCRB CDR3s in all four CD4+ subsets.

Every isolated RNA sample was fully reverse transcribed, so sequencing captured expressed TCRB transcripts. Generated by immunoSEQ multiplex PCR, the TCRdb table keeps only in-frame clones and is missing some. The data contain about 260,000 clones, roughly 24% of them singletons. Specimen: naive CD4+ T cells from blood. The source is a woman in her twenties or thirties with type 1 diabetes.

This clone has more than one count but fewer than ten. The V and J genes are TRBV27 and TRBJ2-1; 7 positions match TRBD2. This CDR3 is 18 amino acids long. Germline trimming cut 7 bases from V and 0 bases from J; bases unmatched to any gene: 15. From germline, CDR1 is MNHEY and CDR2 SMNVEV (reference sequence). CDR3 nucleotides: TGTGCCAGCACCCCACGGAGACTAGCACAAAGCTCCTACAATGAGCAGTTCTTC. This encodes CASTPRRLAQSSYNEQFF.

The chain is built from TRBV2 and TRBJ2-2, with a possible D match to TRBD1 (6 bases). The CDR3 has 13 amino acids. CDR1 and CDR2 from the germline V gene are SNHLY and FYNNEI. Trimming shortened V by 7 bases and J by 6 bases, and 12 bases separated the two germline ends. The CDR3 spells CASIQGWAGELFF. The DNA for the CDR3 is TGTGCCAGCATTCAGGGGTGGGCCGGGGAGCTGTTTTTT. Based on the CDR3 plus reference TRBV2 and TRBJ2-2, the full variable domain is EPEVTQTPSHQVTQMGQEVILRCVPISNHLYFYWYRQILGQKVEFLVSFYNNEISEKSEIFDDQFSVERPDGSNFTLKIRSTKLEDSAMYFCASIQGWAGELFFGEGSRLTVL.

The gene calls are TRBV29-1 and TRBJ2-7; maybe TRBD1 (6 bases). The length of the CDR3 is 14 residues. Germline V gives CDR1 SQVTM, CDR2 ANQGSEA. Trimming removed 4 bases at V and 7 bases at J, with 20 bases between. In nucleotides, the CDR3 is TGCAGCGTTGCCGAGGTACAGGGAGAAGGGGAGCAGTACTTC. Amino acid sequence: CSVAEVQGEGEQYF.

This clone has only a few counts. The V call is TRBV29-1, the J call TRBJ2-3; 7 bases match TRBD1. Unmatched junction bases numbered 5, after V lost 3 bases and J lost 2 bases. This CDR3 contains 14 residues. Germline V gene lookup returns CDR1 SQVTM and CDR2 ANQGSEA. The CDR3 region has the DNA TGCAGCGTTGATTGGGACAGCATCACAGATACGCAGTATTTT. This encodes CSVDWDSITDTQYF.

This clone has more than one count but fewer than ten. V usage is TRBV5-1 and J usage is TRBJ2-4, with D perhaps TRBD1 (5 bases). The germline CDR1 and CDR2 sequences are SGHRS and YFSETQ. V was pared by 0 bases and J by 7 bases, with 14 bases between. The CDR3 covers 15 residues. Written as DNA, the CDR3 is TGCGCCAGCAGCTTGGCAGGGCCACCTGGGAACATTCAGTACTTC. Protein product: CASSLAGPPGNIQYF.

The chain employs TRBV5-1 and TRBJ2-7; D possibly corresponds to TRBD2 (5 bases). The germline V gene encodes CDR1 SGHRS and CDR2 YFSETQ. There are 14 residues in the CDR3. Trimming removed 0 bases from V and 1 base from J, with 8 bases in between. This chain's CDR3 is CASSLERLSYEQYF. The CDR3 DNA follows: TGCGCCAGCAGCTTGGAGCGGCTTTCCTACGAGCAGTACTTC.

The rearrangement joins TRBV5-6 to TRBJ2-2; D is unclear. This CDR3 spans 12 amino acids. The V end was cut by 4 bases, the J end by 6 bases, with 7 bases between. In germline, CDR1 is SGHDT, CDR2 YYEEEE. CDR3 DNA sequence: TGTGCCAGCAGCAACGTAGCCGGGGAGCTGTTTTTT. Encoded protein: CASSNVAGELFF.

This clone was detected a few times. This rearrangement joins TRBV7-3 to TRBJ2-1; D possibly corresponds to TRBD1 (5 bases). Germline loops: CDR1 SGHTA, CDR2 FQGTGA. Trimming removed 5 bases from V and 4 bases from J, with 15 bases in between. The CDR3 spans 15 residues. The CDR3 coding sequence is TGTGCCAGCAGCACGACAGTTGATACTTACAATGAGCAGTTCTTC. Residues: CASSTTVDTYNEQFF.

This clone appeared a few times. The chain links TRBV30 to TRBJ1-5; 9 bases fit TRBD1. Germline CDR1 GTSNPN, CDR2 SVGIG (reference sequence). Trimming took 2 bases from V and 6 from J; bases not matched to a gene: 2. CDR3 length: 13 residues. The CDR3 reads CAWSWDRAQPQHF. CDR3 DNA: TGTGCCTGGAGTTGGGACAGGGCTCAGCCCCAGCATTTT.

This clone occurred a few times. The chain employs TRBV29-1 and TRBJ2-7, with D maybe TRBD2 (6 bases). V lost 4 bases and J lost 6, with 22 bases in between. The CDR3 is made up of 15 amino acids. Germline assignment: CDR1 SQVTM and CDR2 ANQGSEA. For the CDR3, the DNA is TGCAGCGTTGGAGAAATAGCCGTTGGGGGACTCGAGCAGTACTTC. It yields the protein CSVGEIAVGGLEQYF.

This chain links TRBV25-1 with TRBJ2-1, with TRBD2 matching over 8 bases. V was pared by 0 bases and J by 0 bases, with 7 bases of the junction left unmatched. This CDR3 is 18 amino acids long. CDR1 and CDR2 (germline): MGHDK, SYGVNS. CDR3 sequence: CASSEYLGSGTSYNEQFF. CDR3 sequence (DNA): TGTGCCAGCAGTGAATATCTGGGTAGCGGGACCTCCTACAATGAGCAGTTCTTC.

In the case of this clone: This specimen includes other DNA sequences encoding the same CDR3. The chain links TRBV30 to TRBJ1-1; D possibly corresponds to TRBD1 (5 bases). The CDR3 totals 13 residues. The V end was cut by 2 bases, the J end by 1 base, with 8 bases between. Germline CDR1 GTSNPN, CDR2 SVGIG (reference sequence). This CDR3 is CAWSKTGNTEAFF. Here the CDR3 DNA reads TGTGCCTGGAGTAAAACAGGGAACACTGAAGCTTTCTTT.

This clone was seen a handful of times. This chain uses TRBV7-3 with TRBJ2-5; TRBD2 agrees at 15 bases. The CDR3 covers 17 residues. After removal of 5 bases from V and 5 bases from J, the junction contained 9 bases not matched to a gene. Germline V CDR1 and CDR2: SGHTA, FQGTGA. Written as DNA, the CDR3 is TGTGCCAGCAGCCCGGGACTAGCGGGAGGAGTGGGTGAGACCCAGTACTTC. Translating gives CASSPGLAGGVGETQYF. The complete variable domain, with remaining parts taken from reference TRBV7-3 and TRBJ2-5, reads GAGVSQTPSNKVTEKGKYVELRCDPISGHTALYWYRQSLGQGPEFLIYFQGTGAADDSGLPNDRFFAVRPEGSVSTLKIQRTERGDSAVYLCASSPGLAGGVGETQYFGPGTRLLVL.

DNA of the CDR3: TGTGCCAGCACCGGGACAGAGGAAGAGACCCAGTACTTC. Amino acids: CASTGTEEETQYF. The chain recombines TRBV2 with TRBJ2-5, with 7 bases aligning to TRBD1. The germline V gene encodes CDR1 SNHLY and CDR2 FYNNEI. V lost 7 bases to trimming and J lost 3 bases; unmatched junction nucleotides: 5. The CDR3 has 13 amino acids.

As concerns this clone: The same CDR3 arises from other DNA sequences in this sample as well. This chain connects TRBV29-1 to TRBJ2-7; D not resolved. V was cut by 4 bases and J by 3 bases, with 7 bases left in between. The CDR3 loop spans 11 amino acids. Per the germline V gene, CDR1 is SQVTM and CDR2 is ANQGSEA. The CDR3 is CSVATVYEQYF. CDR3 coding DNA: TGCAGCGTTGCCACAGTCTACGAGCAGTACTTC.

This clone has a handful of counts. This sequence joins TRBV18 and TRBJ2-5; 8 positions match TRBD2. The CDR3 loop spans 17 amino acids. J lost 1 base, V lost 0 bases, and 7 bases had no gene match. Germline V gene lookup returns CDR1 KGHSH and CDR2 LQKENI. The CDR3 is CASSPPLAGGPQETQYF. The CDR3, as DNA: TGTGCCAGCTCACCACCGTTGGCGGGAGGCCCCCAAGAGACCCAGTACTTC.